This is a list of T cell receptor beta chains from one sample in a study of blood T cell repertoires in COVID-19. Measured with immunoSEQ multiplex PCR; TCRdb has only the in-frame clones, and not every one. The sample includes 60,000 to 65,000 clones, around 84% seen only once; the top ten take 5.6%. What was sequenced was peripheral blood. The receptors shown here come from a woman aged 60-75 years with acute or convalescent COVID-19. CDR3s include the opening cysteine and the closing phenylalanine or tryptophan. A D gene is named only where the DNA matches it firmly. Where a row states a size, it is once, few, many or the class of an expanded clone; other rows omit it.

abundance | d_gene | j_gene | v_gene | CDR3nt | CDR3aa
NA | TRBD1 | TRBJ1-4 | TRBV19 | TGTGCCAGCACTGCCTGGACAGGGAACGAAAAACTGTTTTTT | CASTAWTGNEKLFF
NA | TRBD1 | TRBJ1-6 | TRBV7-8 | TGTGCCAGCAGCTTAGGGGGGACAGGGGTAGGTGATAATTCACCCCTCCACTTT | CASSLGGTGVGDNSPLHF
few | TRBD2 | TRBJ2-1 | TRBV7-2 | TGTGCCAGCAGCTTAGGACCGGGAGGCTACAATGAGCAGTTCTTC | CASSLGPGGYNEQFF
NA | NA | TRBJ2-7 | TRBV29-1 | TGCAGCGCCTTTCGGGGTGGAGAGCAGTACTTC | CSAFRGGEQYF
NA | NA | TRBJ1-1 | TRBV6-5 | TGTGCCAGCAGTTACGTAGTCTTACAGGGCCGCGCTGAAGCTTTCTTT | CASSYVVLQGRAEAFF
NA | NA | TRBJ2-1 | TRBV6-5 | TGTGCCAGCACCCTGCACCAGGATGAGCAGTTCTTC | CASTLHQDEQFF
few | NA | TRBJ2-7 | TRBV14 | TGTGCCAGCAGCCAAAGAACTTTACTCGAGCAGTACTTC | CASSQRTLLEQYF
once | NA | TRBJ1-1 | TRBV16 | TGTGCCAGCAGCCGGACAGTCCCAGGGGCTTTCTTT | CASSRTVPGAFF
NA | NA | TRBJ1-3 | TRBV4-1 | TGCGCCAGCAGCCAAGGCCAGGGCTCTGGAAACACCATATATTTT | CASSQGQGSGNTIYF
NA | TRBD1 | TRBJ1-1 | TRBV5-4 | TGTGCCAGCAGCAGGGGGCGCGGGAACACTGAAGCTTTCTTT | CASSRGRGNTEAFF
NA | NA | TRBJ1-2 | TRBV7-9 | TGTGCCAGCAGCGCATTCGGAACTACTAACTATGGCTACACCTTC | CASSAFGTTNYGYTF
NA | NA | TRBJ2-1 | TRBV6-4 | TGTGCCAGCAGTGAGAGTGCTAGCTCCTACAATGAGCAGTTCTTC | CASSESASSYNEQFF
NA | NA | TRBJ2-7 | TRBV10-3 | TGTGCCACCTCGGGGGTCAGAAGCTCCTACGAGCAGTACTTC | CATSGVRSSYEQYF
NA | TRBD2 | TRBJ2-7 | TRBV4-1 | TGCGCCAGCAGCCTCCAGACTAGCGGGGGGCTGAGCTCCTACGAGCAGTACTTC | CASSLQTSGGLSSYEQYF
NA | NA | TRBJ1-1 | TRBV18 | TGTGCCAGCTCCCTTCGGGGGGGCTTAGGGGACACTGAAGCTTTCTTT | CASSLRGGLGDTEAFF
NA | TRBD2 | TRBJ2-1 | TRBV6-4 | TGTGCCAGCAGCCTACTAGCGGGGGCTTACAATGAGCAGTTCTTC | CASSLLAGAYNEQFF
NA | NA | TRBJ1-2 | TRBV29-1 | TGCAGCGTTGGGAGGTCAGGGGAGGGTAACTATGGCTACACCTTC | CSVGRSGEGNYGYTF
NA | TRBD1 | TRBJ2-7 | TRBV9 | TGTGCCAGCAGCGCGACAGGGGTCAACTACGAGCAGTACTTC | CASSATGVNYEQYF
once | NA | TRBJ2-2 | TRBV5-1 | TGCGCCAGCAGCTTGGACCCCCCCGGCGGGGGCGTGCAAGGGGAGCTGTTTTTT | CASSLDPPGGGVQGELFF
NA | NA | TRBJ2-1 | TRBV6-5 | TGTGCCAGCACTATGATCGGGTACAATGAGCAGTTCTTC | CASTMIGYNEQFF
few | NA | TRBJ2-2 | TRBV6-5 | TGTGCCAGCAGAATAATAGAAACCGGGGAGCTGTTTTTT | CASRIIETGELFF
NA | TRBD1 | TRBJ1-2 | TRBV4-2 | TGTGCCAGCAGCCCGACCAGACAGGGTGTCGGCTATGGCTACACCTTC | CASSPTRQGVGYGYTF
NA | NA | TRBJ1-5 | TRBV19 | TGTGCCAGTAGTATAGGGAATGTAGGGGCTCCGAATCAGCCCCAGCATTTT | CASSIGNVGAPNQPQHF
NA | TRBD1 | TRBJ2-7 | TRBV7-6 | TGTGCCAGCAGCGTCGAGACAGGGGCCTACGAGCAGTACTTC | CASSVETGAYEQYF
NA | NA | TRBJ2-1 | TRBV6-4 | TGTGCCAGCAGTGACTCGGCGGCTTCCTACAATGAGCAGTTCTTC | CASSDSAASYNEQFF
NA | TRBD1 | TRBJ1-2 | TRBV6-2/TRBV6-3 | TGTGCCAGCAGTTACTCCACAGGGGACTATGGCTACACCTTC | CASSYSTGDYGYTF
NA | TRBD2 | TRBJ2-1 | TRBV3-1/TRBV3-2 | TGTGCCAGCAGCCATTCGGAGCGGGGGGCTTACAATGAGCAGTTCTTC | CASSHSERGAYNEQFF
NA | NA | TRBJ1-1 | TRBV7-9 | TGTGCCAGCAGATTACAGGGAGGCACTGAAGCTTTCTTT | CASRLQGGTEAFF
NA | NA | TRBJ1-4 | TRBV7-9 | TGTGCCAGCAGCTTCGGACAGACCAGTAATGAAAAACTGTTTTTT | CASSFGQTSNEKLFF
NA | TRBD1 | TRBJ1-5 | TRBV6-5 | TGTGCCAGCAGACCGACAGGGGGTCAGCCCCAGCATTTT | CASRPTGGQPQHF
once | TRBD2 | TRBJ2-7 | TRBV19 | TGTGCCAGTAGTATACCGGGACTAGCGGCCTACGAGCAGTACTTC | CASSIPGLAAYEQYF
few | TRBD1 | TRBJ1-4 | TRBV3-1/TRBV3-2 | TGTGCCAGCAGCCACGTCGCGGGACAGCCGCTGGCAACTAATGAAAAACTGTTTTTT | CASSHVAGQPLATNEKLFF
NA | NA | TRBJ1-2 | TRBV7-9 | TGTGCCAGCAGCTTAGAGGGGTATGGCTACACCTTC | CASSLEGYGYTF
NA | NA | TRBJ1-6 | TRBV7-9 | TGTGCCAGCAGCACGTACAGGGAAGCCAATTCACCCCTCCACTTT | CASSTYREANSPLHF
NA | TRBD1 | TRBJ1-4 | TRBV15 | TGTGCCACCAGCAGGGGAGGACAGGGGATGACTAATGAAAAACTGTTTTTT | CATSRGGQGMTNEKLFF
NA | NA | TRBJ2-2 | TRBV19 | TGTGCCAGTAGTATTTCGGCGGCTAACACCGGGGAGCTGTTTTTT | CASSISAANTGELFF
NA | NA | TRBJ1-1 | TRBV9 | TGTGCCAGCAGCCGGTTCCAGGGAACTAACACTGAAGCTTTCTTT | CASSRFQGTNTEAFF
once | TRBD2 | TRBJ2-3 | TRBV18 | TGTGCCAGCTCATCGGGACTAGCGGGGAGCACAGATACGCAGTATTTT | CASSSGLAGSTDTQYF
NA | TRBD2 | TRBJ2-1 | TRBV7-6 | TGTGCCAGCAGCATCCCGAGCGGGGGCGAGGGGGACAATGAGCAGTTCTTC | CASSIPSGGEGDNEQFF
NA | NA | TRBJ1-1 | TRBV5-1 | TGCGCCAGCAGTTGGGCAGGGGAGAACACTGAAGCTTTCTTT | CASSWAGENTEAFF
NA | TRBD2 | TRBJ2-7 | TRBV7-9 | TGTGCCAGCAGCAGACCTATGGGGGGGTACGAGCAGTACTTC | CASSRPMGGYEQYF
NA | TRBD2 | TRBJ2-2 | TRBV7-8 | TGTGCCAGCAGCGCACCTAGCGGGGGGGTGAACACCGGGGAGCTGTTTTTT | CASSAPSGGVNTGELFF
once | NA | TRBJ2-7 | TRBV12-5 | TGTGCTAGTGGTTTGGACCCCGGCTACGAGCAGTACTTC | CASGLDPGYEQYF
NA | NA | TRBJ2-2 | TRBV9 | TGTGCCAGCAGCGTAGGGGGAAAAGGGGCCGGGGAGCTGTTTTTT | CASSVGGKGAGELFF
NA | NA | TRBJ2-2 | TRBV14 | TGTGCCAGCAGCCAAGTTGGGACACCCCATTGGCCCCGGGAGCTGTTTTTT | CASSQVGTPHWPRELFF
once | NA | TRBJ2-2 | TRBV6-5 | TGTGCCAGCAGGTCTCAGGGGACCGGGGAGCTGTTTTTT | CASRSQGTGELFF
NA | TRBD1 | TRBJ1-1 | TRBV6-5 | TGTGCCAGCAGGGGACAGGGGGCCGGGGTAGCTTTCTTT | CASRGQGAGVAFF
NA | TRBD1 | TRBJ2-7 | TRBV7-9 | TGTGCCAGCAGCTTGAAGGGACAGGGCGGGTACGAGCAGTACTTC | CASSLKGQGGYEQYF
NA | TRBD2 | TRBJ2-1 | TRBV5-4 | TGTGCCAGCAGCTTATCTAGCGGTTCCGGCAATGAGCAGTTCTTC | CASSLSSGSGNEQFF